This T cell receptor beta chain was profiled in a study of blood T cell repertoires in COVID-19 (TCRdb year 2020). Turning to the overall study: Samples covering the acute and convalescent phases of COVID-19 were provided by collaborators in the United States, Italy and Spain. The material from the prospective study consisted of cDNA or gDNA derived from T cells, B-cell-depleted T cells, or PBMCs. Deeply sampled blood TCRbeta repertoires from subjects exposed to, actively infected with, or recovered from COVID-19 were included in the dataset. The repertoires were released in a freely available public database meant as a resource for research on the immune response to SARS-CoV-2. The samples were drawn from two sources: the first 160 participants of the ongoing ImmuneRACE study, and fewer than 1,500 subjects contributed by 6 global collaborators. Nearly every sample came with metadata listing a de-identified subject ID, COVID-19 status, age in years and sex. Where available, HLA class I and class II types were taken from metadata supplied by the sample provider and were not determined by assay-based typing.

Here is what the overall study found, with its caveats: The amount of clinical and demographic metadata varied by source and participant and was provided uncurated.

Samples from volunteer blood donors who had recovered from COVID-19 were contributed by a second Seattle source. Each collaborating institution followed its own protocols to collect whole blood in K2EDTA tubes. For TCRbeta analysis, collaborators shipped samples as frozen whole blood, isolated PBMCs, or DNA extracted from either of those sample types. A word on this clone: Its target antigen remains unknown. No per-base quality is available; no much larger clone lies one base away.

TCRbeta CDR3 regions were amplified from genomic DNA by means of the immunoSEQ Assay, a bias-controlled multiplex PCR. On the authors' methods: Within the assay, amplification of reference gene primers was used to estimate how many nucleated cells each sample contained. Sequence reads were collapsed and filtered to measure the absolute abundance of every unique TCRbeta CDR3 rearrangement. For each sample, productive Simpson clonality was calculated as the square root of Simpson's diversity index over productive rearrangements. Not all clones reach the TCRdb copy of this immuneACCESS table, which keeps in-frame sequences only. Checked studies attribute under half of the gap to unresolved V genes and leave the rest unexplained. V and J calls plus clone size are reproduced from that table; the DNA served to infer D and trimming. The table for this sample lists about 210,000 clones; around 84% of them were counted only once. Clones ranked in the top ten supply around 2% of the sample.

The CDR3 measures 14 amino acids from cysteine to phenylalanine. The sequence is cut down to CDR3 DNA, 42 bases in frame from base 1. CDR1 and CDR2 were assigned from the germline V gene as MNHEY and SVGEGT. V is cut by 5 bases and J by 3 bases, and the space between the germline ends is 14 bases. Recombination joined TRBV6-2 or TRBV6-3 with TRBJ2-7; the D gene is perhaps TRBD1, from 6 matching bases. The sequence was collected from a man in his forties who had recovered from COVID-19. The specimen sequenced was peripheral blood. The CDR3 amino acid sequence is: CASSPGTSLYEQYF. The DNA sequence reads TGTGCCAGCAGTCCCGGGACAAGCCTCTACGAGCAGTACTTC.